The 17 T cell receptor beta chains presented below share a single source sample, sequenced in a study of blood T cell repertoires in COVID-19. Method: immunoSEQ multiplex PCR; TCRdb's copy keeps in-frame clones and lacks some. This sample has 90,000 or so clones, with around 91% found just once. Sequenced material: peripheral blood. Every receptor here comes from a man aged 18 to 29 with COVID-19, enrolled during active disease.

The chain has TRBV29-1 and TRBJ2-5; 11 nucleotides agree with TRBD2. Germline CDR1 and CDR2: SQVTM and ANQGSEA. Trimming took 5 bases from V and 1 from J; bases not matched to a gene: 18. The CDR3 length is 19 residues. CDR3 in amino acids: CSVLVLMTSSGRRQETQYF. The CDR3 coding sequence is TGCAGCGTTTTGGTTTTGATGACCTCTAGCGGGAGGCGCCAAGAGACCCAGTACTTC.

This CDR3 is CASSLFVTSGRAPYGSEQYF. CDR3 bases: TGTGCCAGCAGTTTATTCGTAACTAGCGGGAGGGCCCCCTACGGCTCCGAGCAGTACTTC. The chain employs TRBV27 and TRBJ2-7; TRBD2 matches 13 bases. Germline CDR1 is MNHEY and CDR2 is SMNVEV (reference sequence). There are 20 residues in the CDR3. Trimming removed 1 base from V and 6 bases from J; junction bases left unmatched: 18.

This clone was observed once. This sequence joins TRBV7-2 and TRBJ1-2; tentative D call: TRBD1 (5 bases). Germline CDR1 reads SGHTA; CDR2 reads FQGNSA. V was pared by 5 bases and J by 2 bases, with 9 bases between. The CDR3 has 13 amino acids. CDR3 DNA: TGTGCCAGCAGCCCGGACATGAACTATGGCTACACCTTC. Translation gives CASSPDMNYGYTF.

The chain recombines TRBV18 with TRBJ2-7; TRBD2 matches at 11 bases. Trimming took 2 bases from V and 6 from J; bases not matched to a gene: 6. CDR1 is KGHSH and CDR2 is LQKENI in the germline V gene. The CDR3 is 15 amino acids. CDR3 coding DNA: TGTGCCAGCTCACCAGTGGCTAGCGGGAGGACCGAGCAGTACTTC. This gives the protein CASSPVASGRTEQYF.

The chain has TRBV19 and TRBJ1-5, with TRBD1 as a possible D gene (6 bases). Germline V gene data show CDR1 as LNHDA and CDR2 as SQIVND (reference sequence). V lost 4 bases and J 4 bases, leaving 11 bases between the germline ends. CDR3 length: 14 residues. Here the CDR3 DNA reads TGTGCCAGTAGTACCCAGGGGATTAATCAGCCCCAGCATTTT. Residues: CASSTQGINQPQHF.

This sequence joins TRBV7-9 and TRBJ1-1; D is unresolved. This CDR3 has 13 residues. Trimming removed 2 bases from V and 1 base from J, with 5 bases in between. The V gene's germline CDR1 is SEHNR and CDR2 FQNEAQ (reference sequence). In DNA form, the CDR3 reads TGTGCCAGCAGCTTAAGCGAGAACACTGAAGCTTTCTTT. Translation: CASSLSENTEAFF.

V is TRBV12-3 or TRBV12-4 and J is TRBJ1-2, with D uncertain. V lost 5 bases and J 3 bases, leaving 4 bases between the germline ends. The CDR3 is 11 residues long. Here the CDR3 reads CASSRDYGYTF. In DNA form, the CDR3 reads TGTGCCAGCAGTCGGGACTATGGCTACACCTTC.

The CDR3 DNA reads as TGTGCCAGCAGCCAAGGCGGAGACAGGGGGGTCAACGAGCAGTACTTC. Its protein is CASSQGGDRGVNEQYF. V is TRBV3-1 (or the pseudogene TRBV3-2) and J is TRBJ2-7, with 9 positions matching TRBD1. Germline V gene data show CDR1 as LGHDT and CDR2 as YNNKEL (reference sequence). The CDR3 covers 16 residues. The ends lost 1 base at V and 5 bases at J; junction bases unmatched: 9.

The DNA for the CDR3 is TGTGCCACCAGCAACAGGGCAGGGACCTACGAGCAGTACTTC. Its translation: CATSNRAGTYEQYF. This chain joins TRBV15 and TRBJ2-7; TRBD1 is a possible D gene (6 bases). Germline CDR1 LNHNV, CDR2 YYDKDF (reference sequence). CDR3 length: 14 residues. Trimming stripped 4 bases from V and 2 bases from J, with 12 bases between.

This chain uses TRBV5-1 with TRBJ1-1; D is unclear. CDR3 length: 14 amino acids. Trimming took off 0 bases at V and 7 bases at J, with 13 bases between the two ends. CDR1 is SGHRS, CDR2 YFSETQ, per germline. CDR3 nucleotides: TGCGCCAGCAGCTTGGCTAGCCCAATCAGTGAAGCTTTCTTT. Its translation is CASSLASPISEAFF.

CDR3 residues: CASSGPGLADYTGELFF. The CDR3 DNA sequence: TGTGCCAGCAGTGGGCCAGGACTAGCGGATTACACCGGGGAGCTGTTTTTT. The chain links TRBV27 to TRBJ2-2; 10 bases align to TRBD2. Germline loops: CDR1 MNHEY, CDR2 SMNVEV (reference sequence). V lost 5 bases to trimming and J lost 3 bases; unmatched junction nucleotides: 9. The CDR3 spans 17 residues.

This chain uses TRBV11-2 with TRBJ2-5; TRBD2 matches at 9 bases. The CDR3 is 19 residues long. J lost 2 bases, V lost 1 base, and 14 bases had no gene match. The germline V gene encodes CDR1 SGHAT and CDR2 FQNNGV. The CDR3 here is CASSLVWLAGTSGQETQYF. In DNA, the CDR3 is TGTGCCAGCAGCTTAGTCTGGCTAGCGGGAACCTCGGGGCAAGAGACCCAGTACTTC. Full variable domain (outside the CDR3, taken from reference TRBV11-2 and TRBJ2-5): EAGVAQSPRYKIIEKRQSVAFWCNPISGHATLYWYQQILGQGPKLLIQFQNNGVVDDSQLPKDRFSAERLKGVDSTLKIQPAKLEDSAVYLCASSLVWLAGTSGQETQYFGPGTRLLVL.

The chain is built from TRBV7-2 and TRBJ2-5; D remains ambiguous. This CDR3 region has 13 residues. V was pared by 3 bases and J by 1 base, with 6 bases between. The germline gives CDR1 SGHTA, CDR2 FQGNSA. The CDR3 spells CASSFNSQETQYF. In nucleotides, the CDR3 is TGTGCCAGCAGCTTTAACAGCCAAGAGACCCAGTACTTC.

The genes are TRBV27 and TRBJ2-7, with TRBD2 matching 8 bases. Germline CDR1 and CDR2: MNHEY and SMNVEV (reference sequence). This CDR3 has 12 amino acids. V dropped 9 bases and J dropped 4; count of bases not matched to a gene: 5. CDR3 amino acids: CASREGMYEQYF. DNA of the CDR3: TGTGCCAGTCGGGAGGGGATGTACGAGCAGTACTTC.

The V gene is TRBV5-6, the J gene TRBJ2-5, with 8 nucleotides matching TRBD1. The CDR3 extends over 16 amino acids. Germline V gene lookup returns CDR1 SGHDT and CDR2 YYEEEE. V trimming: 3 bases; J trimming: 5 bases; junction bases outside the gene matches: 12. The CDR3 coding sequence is TGTGCCAGCAGCTCCACCCTGGACAGGGTGGGGGAGACCCAGTACTTC. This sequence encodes CASSSTLDRVGETQYF.

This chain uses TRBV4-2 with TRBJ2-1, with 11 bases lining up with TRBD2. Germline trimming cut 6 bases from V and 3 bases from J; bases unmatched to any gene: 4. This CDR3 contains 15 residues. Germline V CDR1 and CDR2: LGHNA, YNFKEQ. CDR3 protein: CASSTSGSLYNEQFF. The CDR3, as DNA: TGTGCCAGCAGTACTAGCGGGAGTCTCTACAATGAGCAGTTCTTC.

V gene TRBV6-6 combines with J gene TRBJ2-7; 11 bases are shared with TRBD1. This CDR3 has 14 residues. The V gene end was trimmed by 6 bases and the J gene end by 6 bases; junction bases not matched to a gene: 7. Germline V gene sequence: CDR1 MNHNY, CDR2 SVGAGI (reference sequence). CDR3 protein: CASSSRTGGSEQYF. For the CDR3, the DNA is TGTGCCAGCAGCTCCAGGACAGGGGGCTCCGAGCAGTACTTC.